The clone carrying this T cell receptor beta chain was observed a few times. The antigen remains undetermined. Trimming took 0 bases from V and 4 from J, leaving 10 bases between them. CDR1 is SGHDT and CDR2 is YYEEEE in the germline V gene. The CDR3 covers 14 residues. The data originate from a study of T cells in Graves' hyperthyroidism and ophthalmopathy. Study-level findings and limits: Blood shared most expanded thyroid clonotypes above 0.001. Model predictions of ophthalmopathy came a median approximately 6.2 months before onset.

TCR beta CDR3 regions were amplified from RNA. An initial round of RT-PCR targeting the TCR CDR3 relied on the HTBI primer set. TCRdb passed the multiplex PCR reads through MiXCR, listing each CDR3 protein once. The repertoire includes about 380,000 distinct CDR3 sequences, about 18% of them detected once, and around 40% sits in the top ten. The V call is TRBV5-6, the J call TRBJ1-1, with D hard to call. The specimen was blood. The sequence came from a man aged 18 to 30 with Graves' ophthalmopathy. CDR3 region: CASSLGDRGTEAFF. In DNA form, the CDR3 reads TGTGCCAGCAGCTTGGGGGATAGAGGCACTGAAGCTTTCTTT. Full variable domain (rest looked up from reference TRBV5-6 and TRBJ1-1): DAGVTQSPTHLIKTRGQQVTLRCSPKSGHDTVSWYQQALGQGPQFIFQYYEEEERQRGNFPDRFSGHQFPNYSSELNVNALLLGDSALYLCASSLGDRGTEAFFGQGTRLTVV.